Listed below are T cell receptor beta chains from one sample, sequenced in a study of T cell responses to AZD1222 COVID-19 vaccine. TCRdb's table, derived via immunoSEQ multiplex PCR, lists solely in-frame clones and lacks some. This table has more than 130,000 clones, roughly nine tenths appearing once. The sequenced sample was peripheral blood, obtained on day 0 of AZD1222 vaccination. These receptors all stem from an adult in good health. CDR3s include the opening cysteine and the closing phenylalanine or tryptophan. The order of the fields is clone size, V gene, J gene, D gene, CDR3 DNA, CDR3 protein. A D gene is named only where the DNA matches it firmly. Not every row has a clone size; where given, it reads once, few, many or a size class.

once,TRBV5-1,TRBJ2-4,TRBD1,TGCGCCAGCAGCCCACAGGGGGCCCCAAACATTCAGTACTTC,CASSPQGAPNIQYF
once,TRBV7-2,TRBJ2-7,TRBD2,TGTGCCAGCAGCCCGGGACTAGGAGCGCAGTACTTC,CASSPGLGAQYF
-,TRBV28,TRBJ1-1,TRBD1,TGTGCCAGCAGTTCGCCAACGACAGGGGGGTCCCCCTTT,CASSSPTTGGSPF
-,TRBV19,TRBJ1-5,-,TGTGCCAGTAGCACCAGGGAAGTGAGTCAGCCCCAGCATTTT,CASSTREVSQPQHF
-,TRBV7-2,TRBJ2-4,TRBD2,TGTGCCAGCAGCTTAGGGACGGCGGGAGGGCCAGGTGACTTC,CASSLGTAGGPGDF
-,TRBV11-3,TRBJ2-3,-,TGTGCCAGCAGCCTCTCGGGGGTCCCAGATACGCAGTATTTT,CASSLSGVPDTQYF
-,TRBV18,TRBJ2-3,-,TGTGCCAGCTCACCATGGGGGGGCACAGATACGCAGTATTTT,CASSPWGGTDTQYF
-,TRBV11-3,TRBJ2-5,-,TGTGCCAGCAGTGGGGGCTCAGAGACCCAGTACTTC,CASSGGSETQYF
-,TRBV19,TRBJ2-1,TRBD2,TGTGCCAGTAGTCTGCGGGGGGGCTGGGGGGAGCAGTTCTTC,CASSLRGGWGEQFF
-,TRBV19,TRBJ2-4,-,TGTGCCAGTAGTATGGTTTACGTGGCTCGGGCTAACCTAGCCAAAAACATTCAGTACTTC,CASSMVYVARANLAKNIQYF
-,TRBV14,TRBJ1-6,-,TGTGCCAGCAGCCCACAGGGAGTTTATAATTCACCCCTCCACTTT,CASSPQGVYNSPLHF
-,TRBV24-1,TRBJ1-5,TRBD1,TGTGCCACCAGTGATGCCCAGGGGGGAGGCAATCAGCCCCAGCATTTT,CATSDAQGGGNQPQHF
-,TRBV5-1,TRBJ1-4,TRBD1,TGCGCCAGCAGCTTGGTGGGGACAGCGAATGAAAAACTGTTTTTT,CASSLVGTANEKLFF
-,TRBV4-1,TRBJ1-5,TRBD1,TGCGCCAGCAGCGACCGGGACAGGGGTAGCAATCAGCCCCAGCATTTT,CASSDRDRGSNQPQHF
-,TRBV11-2,TRBJ1-6,-,TGTGCCAGCAGCTTAGCTGATTCACCCCTCCACTTT,CASSLADSPLHF
-,TRBV19,TRBJ1-2,-,TGTGCCAGTAGTATTACGGGACCGAGCTATGGCTACACCTTC,CASSITGPSYGYTF
-,TRBV5-6,TRBJ2-1,-,TGTGCCAGCAGCTTGAGGTTAGTGGGTCCTTCGGATGAGCAGTTCTTC,CASSLRLVGPSDEQFF
-,TRBV30,TRBJ2-3,-,TGTGCCTGGACGCAGACGCGTATATCTGGCACAGATACGCAGTATTTT,CAWTQTRISGTDTQYF
-,TRBV7-8,TRBJ2-7,TRBD2,TGTGCCAGCAGCACCCGGACTAGCTACGAGCAGTACTTC,CASSTRTSYEQYF
-,TRBV5-5,TRBJ1-2,-,TGTGCCAGCAGCTTGGGGACGTATGGCTACACCTTC,CASSLGTYGYTF
-,TRBV9,TRBJ2-2,-,TGTGCCAGCAGCGTACCCGCCGACACCGGGGAGCTGTTTTTT,CASSVPADTGELFF
-,TRBV2,TRBJ2-7,TRBD2,TGTGCCAGCAGTGAAGGCGGGGGGCGGCGTCGGGAGCAGTACTTC,CASSEGGGRRREQYF
-,TRBV5-1,TRBJ1-2,TRBD1,TGCGCCAGCAGCTTCTCGGGACAGGGGAACTATGGCTACACCTTC,CASSFSGQGNYGYTF
-,TRBV7-2,TRBJ2-3,-,TGTGCCAGCAGCTTACAGTCTAGCGGCACAGATACGCAGTATTTT,CASSLQSSGTDTQYF
-,TRBV5-8,TRBJ2-3,-,TGTGCCAGCAGCTTGGACGGAGATACGCAGTATTTT,CASSLDGDTQYF
-,TRBV20-1,TRBJ2-5,-,TGCAGTGCTAGTCGGAGCCAGGAGACCCAGTACTTC,CSASRSQETQYF
once,TRBV5-4,TRBJ2-2,-,TGTGCCAGCAGCCAACGATATGATGGGGGCGCGGACGGGGAGCTGTTTTTT,CASSQRYDGGADGELFF
-,TRBV4-1,TRBJ1-4,TRBD1,TGCGCCAGCAGCCAAGATCGGGGCAGGGGGCAGTATAATGAAAAACTGTTTTTT,CASSQDRGRGQYNEKLFF
-,TRBV30,TRBJ1-2,-,TGTGCCTGGAGTCGCGGACAGTTTAACTATGGCTACACCTTC,CAWSRGQFNYGYTF
-,TRBV4-2,TRBJ2-1,TRBD2,TGTGCCAGCAGCCAATTACTAGCGGGAGGGTACAATGAGCAGTTCTTC,CASSQLLAGGYNEQFF
-,TRBV30,TRBJ1-1,-,TGTGCCTCCCACCGAAGGGCTGACACTGAAGCTTTCTTT,CASHRRADTEAFF
-,TRBV7-9,TRBJ2-4,-,TGTGCCAGCAGCTTAGTTGGTTTAGCCAAAAACATTCAGTACTTC,CASSLVGLAKNIQYF
-,TRBV5-5,TRBJ1-4,-,TGTGCCAGCAGCAAGGGACGGGCACAAGATCTAGTGTTTTTT,CASSKGRAQDLVFF
-,TRBV29-1,TRBJ2-3,-,TGCAGCGTTGGCGGGACAGCTACTAGCACAGATACGCAGTATTTT,CSVGGTATSTDTQYF
-,TRBV7-3,TRBJ2-2,-,TGTGCCAGCAGCTTTAATAAACAGCCGGGGGAGCTGTTTTTT,CASSFNKQPGELFF
-,TRBV27,TRBJ1-2,TRBD1,TGTGCCAGCAGTGACAGGGGGCGTCACTATGGCTACACCTTC,CASSDRGRHYGYTF
-,TRBV5-1,TRBJ1-5,-,TGCGCCAGCAGCTTGGAAAGGAATCAGCCCCAGCATTTT,CASSLERNQPQHF
-,TRBV12-3/TRBV12-4,TRBJ2-1,TRBD2,TGTGCCAGCAGTTTATCGGCGGGAGGGCCTCTCTTC,CASSLSAGGPLF
-,TRBV28,TRBJ1-1,-,TGTGCCAGCAGTTTAAGGAGGCCTGAAGCTTTCTTT,CASSLRRPEAFF
-,TRBV24-1,TRBJ2-5,-,TGTGCCACCAGTGATAAACAGGGTTCGGGGGAGACCCAGTACTTC,CATSDKQGSGETQYF
-,TRBV6-6,TRBJ2-1,TRBD1,TGTGCCAGCAGTAACGGACAGGGGAGCTTTAATGAGCAGTTCTTC,CASSNGQGSFNEQFF
-,TRBV7-2,TRBJ2-1,-,TGTGCCAGCAGCTTTGGATCCTATCCGGGCAATGAGCAGTTCTTC,CASSFGSYPGNEQFF
-,TRBV18,TRBJ2-1,-,TGTGCCAGCTCACCCGCACCTGAGTTAGAGCAGTTCTTC,CASSPAPELEQFF
once,TRBV30,TRBJ2-5,TRBD2,TGTGCCTGGAGTGGCGAGCGGGAGTTGCCCCAGTACTTC,CAWSGERELPQYF
few,TRBV11-2,TRBJ2-2,TRBD2,TGTGCCAGCAGCTGGACTAGCGGAAACACCGGGGAGCTGTTTTTT,CASSWTSGNTGELFF
-,TRBV2,TRBJ2-5,-,TGTGCCAGCAGTGAGGGCCAAGAGACCCAGTACTTC,CASSEGQETQYF